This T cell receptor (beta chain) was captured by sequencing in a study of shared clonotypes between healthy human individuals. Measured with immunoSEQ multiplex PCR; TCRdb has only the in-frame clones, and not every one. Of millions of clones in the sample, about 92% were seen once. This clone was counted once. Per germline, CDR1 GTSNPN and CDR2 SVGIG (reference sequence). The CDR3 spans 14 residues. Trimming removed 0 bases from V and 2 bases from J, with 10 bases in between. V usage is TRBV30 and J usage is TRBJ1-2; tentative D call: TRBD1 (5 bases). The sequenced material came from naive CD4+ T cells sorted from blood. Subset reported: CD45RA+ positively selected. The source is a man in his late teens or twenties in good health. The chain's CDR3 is CAWSVPPGNYGYTF. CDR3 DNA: TGTGCCTGGAGTGTTCCCCCAGGGAACTATGGCTACACCTTC. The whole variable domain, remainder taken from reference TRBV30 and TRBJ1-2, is SQTIHQWPATLVQPVGSPLSLECTVEGTSNPNLYWYRQAAGRGLQLLFYSVGIGQISSEVPQNLSASRPQDRQFILSSKKLLLSDSGFYLCAWSVPPGNYGYTFGSGTRLTVV.